This T cell receptor beta chain appears in the sequencing data of a study of blood T cell repertoires in COVID-19. About the research overall: From T cells, B-cell-depleted T cells, or PBMCs came the material, which was cDNA or gDNA.

Remarks on this clone: Other DNA sequences in this specimen translate into the identical CDR3.

Here immunoSEQ multiplex PCR was the method, and the copy in TCRdb shows in-frame clones only, minus some. The profile shows tens of thousands of clones, 70% to 85% of them singletons. V lost 2 bases and J 5 bases, leaving 7 bases between the germline ends. This CDR3 region has 14 residues. Germline V gives CDR1 MNHNY, CDR2 SVGAGI (reference sequence). The sequence was obtained from a woman aged 45-65 years with acute or convalescent COVID-19. The V and J genes are TRBV6-6 and TRBJ1-6; D uncertain. The sample consisted of peripheral blood. CDR3: CASSYPEDNSPLHF. CDR3 nucleotides: TGTGCCAGCAGTTACCCAGAAGATAATTCACCCCTCCACTTT.